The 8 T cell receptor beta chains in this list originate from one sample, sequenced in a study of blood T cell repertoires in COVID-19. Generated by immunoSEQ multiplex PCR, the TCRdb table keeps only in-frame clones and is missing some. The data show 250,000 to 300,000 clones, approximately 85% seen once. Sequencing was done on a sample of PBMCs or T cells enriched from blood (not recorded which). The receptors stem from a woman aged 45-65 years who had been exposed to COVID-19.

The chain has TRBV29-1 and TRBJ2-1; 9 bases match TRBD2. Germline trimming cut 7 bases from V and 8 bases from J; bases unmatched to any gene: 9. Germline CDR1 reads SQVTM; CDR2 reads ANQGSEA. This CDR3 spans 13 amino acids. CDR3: CSAIERGVHEQFF. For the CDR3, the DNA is TGCAGCGCCATAGAGCGGGGGGTACATGAGCAGTTCTTC.

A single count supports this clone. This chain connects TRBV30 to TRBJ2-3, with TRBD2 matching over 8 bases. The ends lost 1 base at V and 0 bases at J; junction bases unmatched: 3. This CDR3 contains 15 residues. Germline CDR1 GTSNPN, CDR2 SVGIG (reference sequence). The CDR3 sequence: CAWSAIAGSTDTQYF. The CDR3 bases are TGTGCCTGGAGTGCAATAGCGGGGAGCACAGATACGCAGTATTTT.

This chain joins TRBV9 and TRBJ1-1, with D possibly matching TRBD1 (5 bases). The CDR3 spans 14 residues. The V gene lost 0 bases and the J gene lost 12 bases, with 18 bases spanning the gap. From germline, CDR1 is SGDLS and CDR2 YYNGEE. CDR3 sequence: CASSVDPTIGVTFF. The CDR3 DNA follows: TGTGCCAGCAGCGTAGACCCCACGATAGGGGTAACTTTCTTT.

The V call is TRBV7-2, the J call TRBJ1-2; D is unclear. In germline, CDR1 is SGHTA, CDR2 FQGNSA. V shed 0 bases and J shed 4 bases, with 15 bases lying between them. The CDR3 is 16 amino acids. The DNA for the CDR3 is TGTGCCAGCAGCTTAGCTCCCGCAGGATCCTCCTATGGCTACACCTTC. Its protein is CASSLAPAGSSYGYTF.

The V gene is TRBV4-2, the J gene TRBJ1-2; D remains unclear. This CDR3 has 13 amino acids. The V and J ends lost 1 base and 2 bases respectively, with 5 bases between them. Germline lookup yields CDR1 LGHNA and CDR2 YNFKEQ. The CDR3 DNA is TGTGCCAGCAGCCAAGCAGGAAACTATGGCTACACCTTC. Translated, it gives CASSQAGNYGYTF.

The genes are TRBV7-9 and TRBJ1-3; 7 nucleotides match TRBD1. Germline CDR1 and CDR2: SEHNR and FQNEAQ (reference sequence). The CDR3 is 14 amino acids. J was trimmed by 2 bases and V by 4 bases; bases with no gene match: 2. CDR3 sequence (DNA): TGTGCCAGCAGCTACGGACAGGCTGGAAACACCATATATTTT. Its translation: CASSYGQAGNTIYF.

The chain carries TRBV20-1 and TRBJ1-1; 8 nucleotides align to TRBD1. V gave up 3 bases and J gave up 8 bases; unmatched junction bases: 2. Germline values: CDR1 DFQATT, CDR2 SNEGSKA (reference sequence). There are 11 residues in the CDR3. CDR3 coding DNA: TGCAGTGCTAGGCAGGGGGCGGAAGCTTTCTTT. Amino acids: CSARQGAEAFF.

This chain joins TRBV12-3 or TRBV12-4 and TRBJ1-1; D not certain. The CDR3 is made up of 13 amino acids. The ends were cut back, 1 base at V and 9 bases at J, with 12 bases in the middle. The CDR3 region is CASSLGRGFQAFF. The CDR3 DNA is TGTGCCAGCAGTTTAGGCCGGGGATTCCAAGCTTTCTTT.